This T cell receptor beta chain is drawn from a study of blood T cell repertoires in COVID-19. The data were produced by immunoSEQ multiplex PCR, yet TCRdb's version contains in-frame clones alone and is incomplete. The sample holds fewer than 400,000 clones; 80% to 90% are singletons and the top ten take roughly 10%. Germline V gene lookup returns CDR1 ENHRY and CDR2 SYGVKD. J gave up 4 bases and V 6 bases, and 4 bases lay outside the gene matches. There are 14 residues in the CDR3. Specimen: PBMCs or T cells enriched from blood (not recorded which). V usage is TRBV10-3 and J usage is TRBJ2-1; 9 positions match TRBD2. This sequence originates from a woman between 45 and 65 years old who had recovered from COVID-19. The CDR3 DNA is TGTGCCATCAGGATAGCGGGGGAGTACAATGAGCAGTTCTTC. This codes for CAIRIAGEYNEQFF.